Following are 12 T cell receptor beta chains from one sample sequenced in a study of cytomegalovirus exposure and HLA in healthy donors. Method: immunoSEQ multiplex PCR; TCRdb's copy keeps in-frame clones and lacks some. The sample lists 150,000 to 250,000 clones, roughly 81% occurring once. Sequencing was carried out using PBMCs. The source is a woman in her 30s in good health and CMV-seronegative.

The chain employs TRBV9 and TRBJ2-3; D possibly corresponds to TRBD1 (6 bases). The V and J ends lost 3 bases and 2 bases respectively, with 10 bases between them. The CDR3 has 14 amino acids. CDR1 and CDR2 (germline): SGDLS, YYNGEE. CDR3 protein: CASSEGDHTDTQYF. In DNA form, the CDR3 reads TGTGCCAGCAGCGAGGGGGACCACACAGATACGCAGTATTTT.

This clone was seen more than once but under ten times. The CDR3, as DNA: TGTGCCAGCACCTCGGGGGAAAAGGCCCCAGATACGCAGTATTTT. This sequence encodes CASTSGEKAPDTQYF. This rearrangement joins TRBV2 to TRBJ2-3; D is perhaps TRBD2 (6 bases). Trimming shortened V by 7 bases and J by 4 bases, and 18 bases separated the two germline ends. CDR3 length equals 15 residues. Germline CDR1 SNHLY, CDR2 FYNNEI.

This clone was seen repeatedly, ten times or more. The chain uses TRBV18 and TRBJ2-7; maybe TRBD1 (6 bases). Germline V gene sequence: CDR1 KGHSH, CDR2 LQKENI. V was cut by 3 bases and J by 2 bases, with 8 bases left in between. The CDR3 spans 13 residues. Here the CDR3 reads CASSPWDTYEQYF. Here the CDR3 DNA reads TGTGCCAGCTCACCGTGGGACACCTACGAGCAGTACTTC.

The gene calls are TRBV6-6 and TRBJ1-2, with 7 bases that match TRBD1. Germline V gene data show CDR1 as MNHNY and CDR2 as SVGAGI (reference sequence). J lost 8 bases, V lost 7 bases, and 7 bases had no gene match. This CDR3 is built from 12 residues. CDR3 in amino acids: CASNRGQGGYTF. CDR3 DNA: TGTGCCAGCAATAGGGGGCAGGGAGGCTACACCTTC.

The J gene is TRBJ1-1, the V gene TRBV28, with 8 bases that match TRBD1. Losses at the gene ends were 11 bases for V and 4 bases for J; bases not matched to a gene: 6. The CDR3 consists of 12 residues. Per the germline V gene, CDR1 is MDHEN and CDR2 is SYDVKM. The CDR3: CAASGGLTEAFF. The CDR3 bases are TGTGCCGCGTCAGGGGGCCTCACTGAAGCTTTCTTT. The entire variable domain, with the rest obtained from reference TRBV28 and TRBJ1-1, is as follows: DVKVTQSSRYLVKRTGEKVFLECVQDMDHENMFWYRQDPGLGLRLIYFSYDVKMKEKGDIPEGYSVSREKKERFSLILESASTNQTSMYLCAASGGLTEAFFGQGTRLTVV.

The chain employs TRBV30 and TRBJ2-1, with TRBD1 matching 8 bases. Germline CDR1 reads GTSNPN; CDR2 reads SVGIG (reference sequence). The V segment lost 1 base and the J segment 5 bases; nucleotides outside the gene matches: 4. The CDR3 loop spans 14 amino acids. CDR3 amino acids: CAWSDGQGNNEQFF. CDR3 bases: TGTGCCTGGAGTGACGGACAGGGTAACAATGAGCAGTTCTTC.

The chain uses TRBV5-1 and TRBJ1-4; D might be TRBD1 (5 bases). In germline, CDR1 is SGHRS, CDR2 YFSETQ. The CDR3 totals 14 residues. Trimming pared 0 bases from V and 8 bases from J, leaving 11 bases between. The CDR3 is CASSLEQGGEKLFF. The CDR3 DNA reads as TGCGCCAGCAGCTTGGAGCAGGGCGGAGAAAAACTGTTTTTT. The variable domain in full, with the rest retrieved from reference TRBV5-1 and TRBJ1-4, is KAGVTQTPRYLIKTRGQQVTLSCSPISGHRSVSWYQQTPGQGLQFLFEYFSETQRNKGNFPGRFSGRQFSNSRSEMNVSTLELGDSALYLCASSLEQGGEKLFFGSGTQLSVL.

J is TRBJ1-2 and V is TRBV6-5, with D uncertain. CDR3 length equals 12 residues. The V and J ends lost 6 bases and 4 bases respectively, with 9 bases between them. The germline CDR1 and CDR2 sequences are MNHEY and SVGAGI. The CDR3 region is CASRSVGYGYTF. The CDR3 DNA is TGTGCCAGCAGGTCGGTTGGCTATGGCTACACCTTC.

This clone was found once. The CDR3 DNA follows: TGTGCCGGCAAGCGGCTACGGGCCTACAATGAGCAGTTCTTC. Its protein is CAGKRLRAYNEQFF. V is TRBV30 and J is TRBJ2-1; TRBD2 might be the D (5 bases). V gave up 8 bases and J gave up 2 bases, with 16 bases separating them. Germline V gene sequence: CDR1 GTSNPN, CDR2 SVGIG (reference sequence). This CDR3 spans 14 amino acids.

This rearrangement joins TRBV10-2 to TRBJ1-1; TRBD1 might be the D (6 bases). CDR3 size: 12 residues. In germline, CDR1 is WSHSY, CDR2 SAAADI. V lost 8 bases to trimming and J lost 0 bases, with 7 bases between them. This CDR3 is CASGTLNTEAFF. Written as DNA, the CDR3 is TGCGCCAGCGGGACACTGAACACTGAAGCTTTCTTT.

This chain links TRBV4-1 with TRBJ2-3, with 11 nucleotides matching TRBD2. The germline CDR1 and CDR2 sequences are MGHRA and YSYEKL. V dropped 6 bases and J dropped 2; count of bases not matched to a gene: 10. CDR3 size: 17 residues. The CDR3 sequence: CASRDRLAGTTTDTQYF. CDR3 nucleotides: TGCGCCAGCAGAGACAGACTAGCGGGGACCACCACAGATACGCAGTATTTT.

The table lists this clone with a count of one. The J gene is TRBJ1-2, the V gene TRBV5-6; TRBD1 agrees at 7 bases. The CDR3 contains 13 residues. V gave up 4 bases and J gave up 4 bases; unmatched junction bases: 4. Germline lookup yields CDR1 SGHDT and CDR2 YYEEEE. The CDR3 sequence: CASSQTGSYGYTF. DNA for the CDR3: TGTGCCAGCAGCCAGACAGGGAGCTATGGCTACACCTTC.